This is a list of T cell receptor beta chains from one sample in a study of control samples from healthy donors and cancer patients. Assay used: immunoSEQ multiplex PCR; TCRdb lists only in-frame clones, some missing. The repertoire has about 18,000 clones, just over 85% of them found once; the top ten carry around a tenth. The sequenced material came from PBMCs. The origin of the receptors is a woman in her sixties or seventies with colorectal cancer. Each CDR3 is given with its conserved first and last residue. A D gene is named only where the DNA matches it firmly. Size is stated for part of the rows, as once, few or many counts, or as a class when the clone is expanded.

NA,TRBJ1-1,TRBD1,TRBV5-8,TGTGCCAGCAGCTTACCCCCTGGACAGGCGAACACTGAAGCTTTCTTT,CASSLPPGQANTEAFF
NA,TRBJ2-1,TRBD1,TRBV19,TGTGCCAGTAAAGGGACAGGGGTCGATGAGCAGTTCTTC,CASKGTGVDEQFF
NA,TRBJ2-1,NA,TRBV24-1,TGTGCCACCAGTGATCCAACGGCCGACAATGAGCAGTTCTTC,CATSDPTADNEQFF
NA,TRBJ1-1,NA,TRBV7-2,TGTGCCAGCAGCTCCGCATCTATGAACACTGAAGCTTTCTTT,CASSSASMNTEAFF
once,TRBJ1-2,NA,TRBV7-8,TGTGCCAGCAGCTCCCGACGGGTCAGTCCCTCCTATGGCTACACCTTC,CASSSRRVSPSYGYTF
NA,TRBJ2-1,NA,TRBV14,TGTGCCAGCAGCCTAAATACCCCCACCAATGAGCAGTTCTTC,CASSLNTPTNEQFF
NA,TRBJ1-1,NA,TRBV5-8,TGTGCCAGCAGCTTGGCATCTGTTACGGCAGCTTTCTTT,CASSLASVTAAFF
NA,TRBJ2-2,TRBD2,TRBV7-8,TGTGCCAGCAGCTTAGCGCGGGGACTAGCGGGGGGGCCGTTGTCCGGGGAGCTGTTTTTT,CASSLARGLAGGPLSGELFF
NA,TRBJ2-7,NA,TRBV14,TGTGCCAGCAGCCACGTGGCTAGCTACACCTACGAGCAGTACTTC,CASSHVASYTYEQYF
NA,TRBJ1-1,NA,TRBV10-2,TGCGCCAGCAGAGGCCCTCACCCTGAAGCTTTCTTT,CASRGPHPEAFF
NA,TRBJ2-5,TRBD2,TRBV6-2/TRBV6-3,TGTGCCAGCAGGCCTACTAGCGGGGGGACGGGGACCCAGTACTTC,CASRPTSGGTGTQYF
once,TRBJ1-2,NA,TRBV29-1,TGCAGCGTTGTACGGACAGATTATGGCTACACCTTC,CSVVRTDYGYTF
NA,TRBJ2-7,TRBD2,TRBV5-1,TGCGCCAGCAGCTTGGTTTGGCAACCCGGACCTACGGCCCGACTAGCTATCTCCTACGAGCAGTACTTC,CASSLVWQPGPTARLAISYEQYF
NA,TRBJ1-2,NA,TRBV27,TGTGCCAGCAGTTTATCGGGGTTTCGAGGAAGTGGCTACACCTTC,CASSLSGFRGSGYTF
NA,TRBJ1-2,NA,TRBV11-1,TGTGCCAGCAGCTTAGGAGAGGGAAGAGGCTATGGCTACACCTTC,CASSLGEGRGYGYTF
NA,TRBJ1-1,NA,TRBV7-2,TGTGCCAGCAGCAGGGTTCGAGGGGCTTCTGAAGCTTTCTTT,CASSRVRGASEAFF
NA,TRBJ1-5,TRBD1,TRBV5-5,TGTGCCAGCAGTTCGACAGGGGGGAATCAGCCCCAGCATTTT,CASSSTGGNQPQHF
few,TRBJ2-7,TRBD1,TRBV7-8,TGTGCCAGCAGCTTGGACAGGGACCTATACGAGCAGTACTTC,CASSLDRDLYEQYF
NA,TRBJ2-3,NA,TRBV6-2/TRBV6-3,TGTGCCAGCAGTGATACTAGCTCGGATACGCAGTATTTT,CASSDTSSDTQYF
NA,TRBJ1-4,NA,TRBV27,TGTGCCAGCAGTTCCTGGACAGACCAAGAAAAACTGTTTTTT,CASSSWTDQEKLFF
NA,TRBJ1-6,NA,TRBV29-1,TGCAGCGTTGGGTCGGGTGGCGGTTCACCCCTCCACTTT,CSVGSGGGSPLHF
NA,TRBJ2-1,NA,TRBV19,TGTGCCAGTAGGGGGGGTCCCAGCTCCTACAATGAGCAGTTCTTC,CASRGGPSSYNEQFF
NA,TRBJ1-5,NA,TRBV18,TGTGCCAGCTCACCACCGGGGGGAAGCCAGCCCCAGCATTTT,CASSPPGGSQPQHF
NA,TRBJ2-1,TRBD2,TRBV11-3,TGTGCCAGCAGCTTAGGTCGCCTAGCGGGTGAGCAGTTCTTC,CASSLGRLAGEQFF
NA,TRBJ1-1,NA,TRBV20-1,TGCAGTGCTAGTTGGGCGGGGCCCTACACTGAAGCTTTCTTT,CSASWAGPYTEAFF
NA,TRBJ1-2,NA,TRBV4-2,TGTGCCAGCAGCCAAGCCAATACAGGGTCCTATGGCTACACCTTC,CASSQANTGSYGYTF
few,TRBJ2-3,TRBD2,TRBV5-4,TGTGCCAGCAGCCCAGCGACTAGCGGCAGCACAGATACGCAGTATTTT,CASSPATSGSTDTQYF
NA,TRBJ2-3,TRBD2,TRBV6-4,TGTGCCAGCAGTGAGGCTAGCGGGAGAGATGGCACAGATACGCAGTATTTT,CASSEASGRDGTDTQYF
NA,TRBJ2-1,NA,TRBV5-5,TGTGCCAGCAGCTTACGGCCGAGCTCCTACAATGAGCAGTTCTTC,CASSLRPSSYNEQFF
NA,TRBJ2-3,TRBD2,TRBV9,TGTGCCAGCAGCCCCCCCGGCGGGAGGGGAGCAGATACGCAGTATTTT,CASSPPGGRGADTQYF
NA,TRBJ1-2,NA,TRBV18,TGTGCCAGCTCACGGAGCGTATCTAACTATGGCTACACCTTC,CASSRSVSNYGYTF
NA,TRBJ1-1,NA,TRBV5-1,TGCGCCAGCAGCTCTAGCAGCGGGGTTGGGGCTTTCTTT,CASSSSSGVGAFF
NA,TRBJ2-5,NA,TRBV20-1,TGCAGTGCTAGTCGTGGGAGTAGGGAGACCCAGTACTTC,CSASRGSRETQYF
once,TRBJ1-2,NA,TRBV9,TGTGCCAGCACCCCTGGGACGGACTATGGCTACACCTTC,CASTPGTDYGYTF
few,TRBJ1-2,NA,TRBV30,TGTGCCTGGGAAGATTTCCGGGACTATGGCTACACCTTC,CAWEDFRDYGYTF
NA,TRBJ2-1,TRBD2,TRBV6-1,TGTGCCAGCAGTGATCTAGCGGGTACAGTGCAGTTCTTC,CASSDLAGTVQFF
once,TRBJ1-2,NA,TRBV14,TGTGCCAGCAGCCAAGAGGGGGTTCTTGAGACAGACTATTACTATGGCTACACCTTC,CASSQEGVLETDYYYGYTF
NA,TRBJ2-7,TRBD2,TRBV9,TGTGCCAGCAGCGCCTCTAGCGGGGGCCGTACCTACGAGCAGTACTTC,CASSASSGGRTYEQYF
NA,TRBJ1-6,NA,TRBV2,TGTGCCAGCAGTTTCGACATTGCGGATAATTCACCCCTCCACTTT,CASSFDIADNSPLHF
NA,TRBJ2-5,NA,TRBV20-1,TGCAGTGCTAGTGGCGGGGGCGCAGGTGAAGAGACCCAGTACTTC,CSASGGGAGEETQYF
NA,TRBJ2-1,TRBD1,TRBV4-1,TGCGCCAGCAGCCACCGGGACAGGGGCATTCAGAGTGAGCAGTTCTTC,CASSHRDRGIQSEQFF
NA,TRBJ2-1,NA,TRBV7-9,TGTGCCAGCAGCTTAGCGTTTAGCGGCTACTACAATGAGCAGTTCTTC,CASSLAFSGYYNEQFF
NA,TRBJ2-7,TRBD1,TRBV5-1,TGCGCCAGCAGCAACCGGGACAGGTCCGTTTACGAGCAGTACTTC,CASSNRDRSVYEQYF
once,TRBJ2-7,NA,TRBV7-2,TGTGCCAGCAGCCCCGGGCAGGGTCATAAAACCTACGAGCAGTACTTC,CASSPGQGHKTYEQYF
NA,TRBJ1-5,TRBD1,TRBV30,TGTGCCTGGAGCCCTCTTACAGGGGGCATATCCCACAATCAGCCCCAGCATTTT,CAWSPLTGGISHNQPQHF
NA,TRBJ2-7,TRBD1,TRBV5-1,TGCGCCAGCAGCTTGACAGGGGGCAGCGACGAGCAGTACTTC,CASSLTGGSDEQYF
NA,TRBJ2-2,TRBD2,TRBV4-2,TGTGCCAGCAGCCGACCGGGACTAGCGTCCGGGGAGCTGTTTTTT,CASSRPGLASGELFF
NA,TRBJ2-1,NA,TRBV5-6,TGTGCCAGCAGCCCGCCGGACAAGGGGCAGTTCTTC,CASSPPDKGQFF
NA,TRBJ1-5,NA,TRBV12-3/TRBV12-4,TGTGCCAGCAGTTGGGCAGGTCGTCAGCCCCAGCATTTT,CASSWAGRQPQHF
NA,TRBJ1-1,NA,TRBV2,TGTGCCAGCAGCGAAGGGGGGTTCACTGAAGCTTTCTTT,CASSEGGFTEAFF
NA,TRBJ2-4,NA,TRBV12-3/TRBV12-4,TGTGCCAGCAGACGGGGAAACATTCAGTACTTC,CASRRGNIQYF
NA,TRBJ2-7,NA,TRBV20-1,TGCAGTGCCACCAGGGGAGGCGAGCAGTACTTC,CSATRGGEQYF
NA,TRBJ2-6,TRBD1,TRBV5-1,TGCGCCAGCAGCCACTTAGGGGACAGATCTTTTGCTGGGGCCAACGTCCTGACTTTC,CASSHLGDRSFAGANVLTF
few,TRBJ1-3,NA,TRBV27,TGTGCCAGCGCCCCCGGCCACTCTGGAAACACCATATATTTT,CASAPGHSGNTIYF
few,TRBJ2-7,TRBD1,TRBV2,TGTGCCAGCAGTATGACAGGGGGGTTCTACGAGCAGTACTTC,CASSMTGGFYEQYF